The sequence of this TCR beta chain was determined in a study of blood T cell repertoires in COVID-19. About the study: The United States, Italy and Spain provided the acute and convalescent COVID-19 samples. PBMCs, B-cell-depleted T cells, or T cells provided the cDNA or gDNA that made up the material.

Source study methods: It was from reference gene primer amplification that nucleated cell counts were estimated. Method: immunoSEQ multiplex PCR; TCRdb's copy keeps in-frame clones and lacks some. V and J calls and clone size come straight from that table; D and trimming were deduced from the DNA. Of 97,000 or so clones in the sample, approximately 82% were seen once. Sequencing used peripheral blood. This TCR was sampled from a man aged 55 to 69 with acute or convalescent COVID-19.

The CDR3 loop is CASSVGGQDSTDTQYF. The CDR3 DNA is TGTGCCAGCAGCGTAGGGGGACAGGATAGCACAGATACGCAGTATTTT. J is TRBJ2-3 and V is TRBV9; 8 nucleotides match TRBD1. The germline gives CDR1 SGDLS, CDR2 YYNGEE. V gave up 0 bases and J gave up 0 bases; unmatched junction bases: 3. The CDR3 extends over 16 amino acids.